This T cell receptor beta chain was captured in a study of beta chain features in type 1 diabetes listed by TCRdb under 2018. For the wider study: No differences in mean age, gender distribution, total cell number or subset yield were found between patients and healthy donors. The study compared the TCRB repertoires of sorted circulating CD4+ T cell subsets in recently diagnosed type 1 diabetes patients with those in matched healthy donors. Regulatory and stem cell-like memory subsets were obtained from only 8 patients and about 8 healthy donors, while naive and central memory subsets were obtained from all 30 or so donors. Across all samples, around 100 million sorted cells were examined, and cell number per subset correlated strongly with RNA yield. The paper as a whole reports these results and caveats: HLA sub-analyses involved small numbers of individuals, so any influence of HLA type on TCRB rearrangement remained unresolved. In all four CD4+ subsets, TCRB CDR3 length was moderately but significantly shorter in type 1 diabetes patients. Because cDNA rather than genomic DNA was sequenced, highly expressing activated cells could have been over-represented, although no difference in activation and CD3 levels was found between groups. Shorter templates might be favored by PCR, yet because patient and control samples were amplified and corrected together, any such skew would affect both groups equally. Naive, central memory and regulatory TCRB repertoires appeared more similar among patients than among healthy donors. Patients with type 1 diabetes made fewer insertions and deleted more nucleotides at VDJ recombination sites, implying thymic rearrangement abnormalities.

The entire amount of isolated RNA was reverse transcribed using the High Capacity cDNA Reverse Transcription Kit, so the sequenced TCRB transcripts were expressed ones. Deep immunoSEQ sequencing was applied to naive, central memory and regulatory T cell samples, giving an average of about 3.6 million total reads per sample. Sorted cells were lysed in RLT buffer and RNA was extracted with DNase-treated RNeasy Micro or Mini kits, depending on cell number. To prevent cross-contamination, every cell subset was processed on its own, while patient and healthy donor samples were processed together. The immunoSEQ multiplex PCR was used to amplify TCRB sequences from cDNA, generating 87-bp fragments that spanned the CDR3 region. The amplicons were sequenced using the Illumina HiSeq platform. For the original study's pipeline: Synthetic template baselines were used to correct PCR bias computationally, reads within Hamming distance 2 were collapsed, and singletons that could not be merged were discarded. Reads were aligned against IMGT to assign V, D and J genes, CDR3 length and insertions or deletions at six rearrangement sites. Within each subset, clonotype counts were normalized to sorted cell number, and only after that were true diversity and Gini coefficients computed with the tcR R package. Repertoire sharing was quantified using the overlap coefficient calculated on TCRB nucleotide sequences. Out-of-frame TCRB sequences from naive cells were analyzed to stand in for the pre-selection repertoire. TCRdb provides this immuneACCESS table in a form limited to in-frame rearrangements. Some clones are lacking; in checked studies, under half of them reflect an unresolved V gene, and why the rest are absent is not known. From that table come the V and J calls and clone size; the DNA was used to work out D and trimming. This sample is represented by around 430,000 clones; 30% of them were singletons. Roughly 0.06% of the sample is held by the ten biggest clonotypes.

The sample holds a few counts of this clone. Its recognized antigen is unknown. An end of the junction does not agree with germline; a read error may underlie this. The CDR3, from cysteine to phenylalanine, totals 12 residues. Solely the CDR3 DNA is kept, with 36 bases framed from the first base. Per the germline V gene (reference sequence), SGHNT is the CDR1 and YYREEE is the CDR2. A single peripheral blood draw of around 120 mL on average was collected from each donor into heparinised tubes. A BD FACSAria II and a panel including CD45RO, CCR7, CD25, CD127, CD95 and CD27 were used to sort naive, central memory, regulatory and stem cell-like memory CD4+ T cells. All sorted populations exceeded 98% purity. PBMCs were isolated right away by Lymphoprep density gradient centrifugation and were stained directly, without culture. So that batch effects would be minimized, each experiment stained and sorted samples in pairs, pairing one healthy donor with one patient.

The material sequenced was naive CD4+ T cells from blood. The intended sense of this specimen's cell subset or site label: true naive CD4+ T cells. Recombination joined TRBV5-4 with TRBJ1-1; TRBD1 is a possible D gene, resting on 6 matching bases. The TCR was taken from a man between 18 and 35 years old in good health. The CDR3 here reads CASRLDSTEAFF. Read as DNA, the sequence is TGTGCCAGCAGGTTGGACAGCACTGAAGCTTTCTTT. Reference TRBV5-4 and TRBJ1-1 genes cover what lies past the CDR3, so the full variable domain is ETGVTQSPTHLIKTRGQQVTLRCSSQSGHNTVSWYQQALGQGPQFIFQYYREEENGRGNFPPRFSGLQFPNYSSELNVNALELDDSALYLCASRLDSTEAFFGQGTRLTVV.